This entry lists 25 T cell receptor beta chains sequenced from one sample in a study of blood T cell repertoires in COVID-19. TCRdb's table, derived via immunoSEQ multiplex PCR, lists solely in-frame clones and lacks some. The table lists around 72,000 clones, around 90% of them singletons. The sequencing input was peripheral blood. Receptor source: a woman in her 50s with acute or convalescent COVID-19.

The chain recombines TRBV19 with TRBJ1-1; D is uncertain. V shed 6 bases and J shed 0 bases, with 8 bases lying between them. Germline V gene sequence: CDR1 LNHDA, CDR2 SQIVND (reference sequence). The CDR3 loop spans 13 amino acids. The CDR3 loop is CASSAVMNTEAFF. The CDR3 region has the DNA TGTGCCAGTAGCGCGGTGATGAACACTGAAGCTTTCTTT.

The chain joins TRBV7-8 to TRBJ2-7; a weak D match, TRBD2 (6 bases). The V gene's germline CDR1 is SGHVS and CDR2 FQNEAQ. Trimming removed 5 bases at V and 5 bases at J, with 16 bases between. The CDR3 is 14 residues long. The chain's CDR3 is CASSTGGTLDEQYF. Written as DNA, the CDR3 is TGTGCCAGCAGCACCGGGGGTACGCTCGACGAGCAGTACTTC.

The chain carries TRBV5-1 and TRBJ2-1; 9 positions match TRBD2. This CDR3 is built from 14 residues. J gave up 2 bases and V 7 bases, and 4 bases lay outside the gene matches. CDR1 and CDR2 (germline): SGHRS, YFSETQ. The CDR3 region is CASGIAGAYNEQFF. The DNA of the CDR3 is TGCGCCAGCGGCATAGCGGGAGCCTACAATGAGCAGTTCTTC.

V is TRBV5-5 and J is TRBJ1-5; tentatively, D is TRBD1 (5 bases). V lost 2 bases to trimming and J lost 6 bases, with 9 bases between them. From germline, CDR1 is SGHKS and CDR2 YYEKEE (reference sequence). This CDR3 is built from 13 residues. CDR3 sequence: CASSLGELQPQHF. The CDR3 DNA is TGTGCCAGCAGCTTAGGGGAACTTCAGCCCCAGCATTTT.

V usage is TRBV2 and J usage is TRBJ2-1; a possible D gene is TRBD2 (6 bases). The germline V gene encodes CDR1 SNHLY and CDR2 FYNNEI. Trimming cost V 1 base and J 12 bases, with 13 bases left between them. The CDR3 consists of 13 residues. CDR3: CASSEVGGGMQFF. The CDR3 DNA is TGTGCCAGCAGTGAAGTTGGAGGAGGGATGCAGTTCTTC.

V usage is TRBV27 and J usage is TRBJ2-3; D gene unclear. Germline-derived CDR1 and CDR2 are MNHEY and SMNVEV (reference sequence). The CDR3 consists of 14 residues. V lost 2 bases and J 0 bases, leaving 6 bases between the germline ends. The CDR3 sequence is CASSLGASTDTQYF. Here the CDR3 DNA reads TGTGCCAGCAGTTTAGGAGCTAGCACAGATACGCAGTATTTT.

The genes are TRBV27 and TRBJ2-1; TRBD2 matches at 11 bases. Germline loops: CDR1 MNHEY, CDR2 SMNVEV (reference sequence). The V gene end was trimmed by 7 bases and the J gene end by 4 bases; junction bases not matched to a gene: 9. The CDR3 contains 16 residues. The CDR3 here is CASKPVSGGGYNEQFF. The CDR3 DNA reads as TGTGCCAGCAAACCCGTTAGCGGGGGGGGTTACAATGAGCAGTTCTTC.

The chain joins TRBV12-3 or TRBV12-4 to TRBJ2-2, with TRBD1 as a possible D gene (6 bases). V lost 6 bases, J lost 5 bases, and 10 bases lay in between. This CDR3 is built from 13 residues. CDR3 in DNA: TGTGCCAGCAGACCACAGGGAACCGGGGAGCTGTTTTTT. It codes for CASRPQGTGELFF.

CDR3 sequence reads: CASSSGGQLSYEQYF. As DNA, the CDR3 is TGTGCCAGCAGCTCGGGCGGACAGTTGAGCTACGAGCAGTACTTC. This sequence joins TRBV5-6 and TRBJ2-7; weak D call: TRBD1 (6 bases). Germline CDR1 SGHDT, CDR2 YYEEEE. The CDR3 totals 15 residues. Deletions cut 3 bases from V and 3 bases from J, with 16 bases between.

The V and J genes are TRBV15 and TRBJ2-7; a weak D match, TRBD1 (6 bases). V gave up 0 bases and J gave up 4 bases, with 16 bases separating them. Germline assignment: CDR1 LNHNV and CDR2 YYDKDF (reference sequence). The CDR3 loop spans 16 amino acids. CDR3 bases: TGTGCCACCAGCAGAGATCAAATGGGACAAAAATACGAGCAGTACTTC. Protein sequence: CATSRDQMGQKYEQYF.

This clone was seen once. This chain links TRBV5-1 with TRBJ1-6, with a possible D match to TRBD1 (6 bases). Germline V gene sequence: CDR1 SGHRS, CDR2 YFSETQ. V was trimmed by 4 bases and J by 6 bases, leaving 17 bases between them. CDR3 length equals 16 residues. The CDR3 loop reads CASSRDNPEVNSPLHF. The DNA for the CDR3 is TGCGCCAGCAGCAGGGACAATCCCGAGGTTAATTCACCCCTCCACTTT.

This chain links TRBV13 with TRBJ1-1; D ambiguous. Deletions cut 5 bases from V and 2 bases from J, with 15 bases between. CDR3 length: 15 residues. Germline-derived CDR1 and CDR2 are PRHDT and FYEKMQ (reference sequence). This CDR3 is CASSLPGGYNTEAFF. The CDR3 DNA reads TGTGCCAGCAGCCTCCCTGGAGGTTACAACACTGAAGCTTTCTTT.

The chain has TRBV6-5 and TRBJ1-1; 7 nucleotides agree with TRBD1. Germline V gene sequence: CDR1 MNHEY, CDR2 SVGAGI. The CDR3 is 15 amino acids. Losses at the gene ends were 5 bases for V and 0 bases for J; bases not matched to a gene: 6. In nucleotides, the CDR3 is TGTGCCAGCAGTCATCGACAGGGAGTGAACACTGAAGCTTTCTTT. Its translation is CASSHRQGVNTEAFF.

V gene TRBV19 combines with J gene TRBJ2-3; the D gene is possibly TRBD2 (5 bases). With 2 bases removed from V and 7 bases from J, the gap between germline ends came to 10 bases. CDR3 length equals 13 residues. Germline CDR1 LNHDA, CDR2 SQIVND (reference sequence). CDR3 sequence: CASSIRERYTQYF. The CDR3 nucleotides read TGTGCCAGTAGTATACGGGAACGTTATACGCAGTATTTT. The full variable domain, its missing parts supplied by reference TRBV19 and TRBJ2-3, is DGGITQSPKYLFRKEGQNVTLSCEQNLNHDAMYWYRQDPGQGLRLIYYSQIVNDFQKGDIAEGYSVSREKKESFPLTVTSAQKNPTAFYLCASSIRERYTQYFGPGTRLTVL.

This chain joins TRBV11-2 and TRBJ2-1; 7 positions match TRBD2. CDR3 length equals 15 residues. Germline trimming cut 3 bases from V and 6 bases from J; bases unmatched to any gene: 8. Germline lookup yields CDR1 SGHAT and CDR2 FQNNGV. The CDR3 DNA sequence: TGTGCCAGCAGCTTCCAGGCTAGCGGCTTCAATGAGCAGTTCTTC. Translated: CASSFQASGFNEQFF.

The rearrangement joins TRBV3-1 (or the pseudogene TRBV3-2) to TRBJ2-7; 9 bases are a match to TRBD2. The CDR3 sequence is 16 residues long. Germline assignment: CDR1 LGHDT and CDR2 YNNKEL (reference sequence). Trimming at V came to 1 base and at J to 0 bases, leaving 4 bases not matched to a gene. Written as DNA, the CDR3 is TGTGCCAGCAGCCAAGTACTAGCGGGCCTCTCCTACGAGCAGTACTTC. Protein sequence: CASSQVLAGLSYEQYF.

The chain carries TRBV11-2 and TRBJ2-5; D is perhaps TRBD1 (5 bases). This CDR3 region has 14 residues. The germline V gene encodes CDR1 SGHAT and CDR2 FQNNGV. V was trimmed by 6 bases and J by 2 bases, leaving 13 bases between them. This chain's CDR3 is CASRSSRVQETQYF. CDR3 in DNA: TGTGCCAGCAGATCCTCCAGGGTTCAAGAGACCCAGTACTTC.

This rearrangement joins TRBV19 to TRBJ1-2; TRBD1 matches 8 bases. CDR3 length: 15 amino acids. Germline V gene data show CDR1 as LNHDA and CDR2 as SQIVND (reference sequence). The V and J ends lost 3 bases and 2 bases, in that order; junction bases with no gene match: 5. The CDR3 region is CASSIPTGENYGYTF. CDR3 coding DNA: TGTGCCAGTAGTATCCCGACAGGGGAGAACTATGGCTACACCTTC. The full variable domain, its missing parts supplied by reference TRBV19 and TRBJ1-2, is DGGITQSPKYLFRKEGQNVTLSCEQNLNHDAMYWYRQDPGQGLRLIYYSQIVNDFQKGDIAEGYSVSREKKESFPLTVTSAQKNPTAFYLCASSIPTGENYGYTFGSGTRLTVV.

The rearrangement uses TRBV27 and TRBJ2-7, with 9 bases that match TRBD1. Germline CDR1 is MNHEY and CDR2 is SMNVEV (reference sequence). The J segment lost 0 bases and the V segment lost 10 bases, leaving 13 bases of the junction unmatched. The CDR3 loop spans 16 amino acids. The CDR3 sequence is CATPLRGTGSSYEQYF. CDR3 coding DNA: TGTGCCACCCCCCTTCGAGGGACAGGGAGCTCCTACGAGCAGTACTTC.

The rearrangement joins TRBV6-1 to TRBJ2-4; TRBD1 aligns across 8 bases. The CDR3 is 16 residues long. Per germline, CDR1 MNHNS and CDR2 SASEGT. Trimming removed 1 base from V and 7 bases from J; junction bases left unmatched: 9. The CDR3 here is CASSEGLGQGVNIQYF. The CDR3 DNA reads as TGTGCCAGCAGTGAAGGCCTAGGACAGGGCGTGAACATTCAGTACTTC.

This sequence joins TRBV7-9 and TRBJ1-3; D unclear. CDR1 and CDR2 from the germline V gene are SEHNR and FQNEAQ (reference sequence). The CDR3 totals 14 residues. Trimming pared 2 bases from V and 2 bases from J, leaving 7 bases between. CDR3 region: CASSLSVTGNTIYF. DNA of the CDR3: TGTGCCAGCAGCTTATCGGTCACTGGAAACACCATATATTTT. Full variable domain (remainder filled in from reference TRBV7-9 and TRBJ1-3): DTGVSQNPRHKITKRGQNVTFRCDPISEHNRLYWYRQTLGQGPEFLTYFQNEAQLEKSRLLSDRFSAERPKGSFSTLEIQRTEQGDSAMYLCASSLSVTGNTIYFGEGSWLTVV.

This chain uses TRBV5-8 with TRBJ1-3; possibly TRBD1 for D (6 bases). V was shortened by 3 bases and J by 3 bases, with 13 bases between the two germline ends. This CDR3 comprises 15 residues. CDR1 and CDR2 from the germline V gene are SGHTS and YDEGEE. CDR3 in DNA: TGTGCCAGCAGCTCTGGACAGTTATTTGGAAACACCATATATTTT. Its translation is CASSSGQLFGNTIYF.

The CDR3 loop reads CASSLDTVGRDYTF. The CDR3 DNA sequence: TGTGCCAGCAGCTTAGACACAGTGGGGCGAGACTACACCTTC. The rearrangement links TRBV7-8 to TRBJ1-2; maybe TRBD1 (5 bases). CDR3 size: 14 residues. Trimming removed 1 base at V and 10 bases at J, with 16 bases between. Germline assignment: CDR1 SGHVS and CDR2 FQNEAQ. The whole variable domain, remainder taken from reference TRBV7-8 and TRBJ1-2, is GAGVSQSPRYKVAKRGQDVALRCDPISGHVSLFWYQQALGQGPEFLTYFQNEAQLDKSGLPSDRFFAERPEGSVSTLKIQRTQQEDSAVYLCASSLDTVGRDYTFGSGTRLTVV.

V gene TRBV30 combines with J gene TRBJ1-1, with TRBD1 matching 8 bases. V shed 1 base and J 5 bases; nucleotides not matched to a gene: 12. CDR1 is GTSNPN and CDR2 is SVGIG in the germline V gene (reference sequence). This CDR3 comprises 16 residues. CDR3 DNA sequence: TGTGCCTGGAGTGGACAGGGGCCTTTGTTAGGAACTGAAGCTTTCTTT. Translated, it gives CAWSGQGPLLGTEAFF.

Here the CDR3 reads CASSWTETYEQYF. CDR3 nucleotides: TGTGCCAGCAGTTGGACAGAAACCTACGAGCAGTACTTC. J is TRBJ2-7 and V is TRBV12-3 or TRBV12-4; D might be TRBD1 (6 bases). Trimming removed 4 bases at V and 2 bases at J, with 9 bases between. The CDR3 consists of 13 residues.